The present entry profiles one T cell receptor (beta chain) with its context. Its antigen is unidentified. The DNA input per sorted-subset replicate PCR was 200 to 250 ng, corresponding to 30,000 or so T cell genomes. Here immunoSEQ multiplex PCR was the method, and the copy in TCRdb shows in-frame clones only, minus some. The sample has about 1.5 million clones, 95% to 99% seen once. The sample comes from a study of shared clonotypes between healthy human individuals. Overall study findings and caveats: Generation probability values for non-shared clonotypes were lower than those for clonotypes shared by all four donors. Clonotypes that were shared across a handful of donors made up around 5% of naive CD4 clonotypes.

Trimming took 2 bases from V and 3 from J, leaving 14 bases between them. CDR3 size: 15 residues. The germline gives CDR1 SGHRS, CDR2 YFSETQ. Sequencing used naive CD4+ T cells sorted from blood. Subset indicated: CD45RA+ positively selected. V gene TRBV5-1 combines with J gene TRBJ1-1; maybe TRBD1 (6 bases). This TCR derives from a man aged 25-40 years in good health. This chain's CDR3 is CASSLQGFSDTEAFF. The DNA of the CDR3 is TGCGCCAGCAGCTTACAGGGTTTTTCCGACACTGAAGCTTTCTTT.